Each of the 20 T cell receptor beta chains below was sequenced from the same sample in a study of PD-L1 blockade in urothelial cancer. Data came from immunoSEQ multiplex PCR; TCRdb stores just in-frame clones and leaves some out. The data show about 52,000 clones, 70% to 85% seen once. The specimen was PBMCs, collected around atezolizumab (anti-PD-L1) treatment. Receptors originate from a man aged 70 or older with urothelial cancer.

This clone has a handful of counts. The chain links TRBV2 to TRBJ1-5; D gene unclear. Trimming pared 6 bases from V and 2 bases from J, leaving 8 bases between. This CDR3 comprises 13 residues. Germline V gene lookup returns CDR1 SNHLY and CDR2 FYNNEI. The CDR3 region has the DNA TGTGCCAGCAGGGAGGACGGCAATCAGCCCCAGCATTTT. Protein: CASREDGNQPQHF.

This chain links TRBV27 with TRBJ1-4; tentatively, D is TRBD1 (5 bases). The CDR3 has 14 residues. Looked up from germline, CDR1 is MNHEY and CDR2 is SMNVEV (reference sequence). V was shortened by 5 bases and J by 7 bases, with 14 bases between the two germline ends. The CDR3 is CASSLRGGREKLFF. The CDR3 coding sequence is TGTGCCAGCAGTCTTAGGGGTGGCCGTGAAAAACTGTTTTTT.

V is TRBV9 and J is TRBJ2-3; a possible D gene is TRBD1 (6 bases). The germline V gene encodes CDR1 SGDLS and CDR2 YYNGEE. This CDR3 has 14 amino acids. The V end was cut by 1 base, the J end by 2 bases, with 8 bases between. The CDR3 loop is CASSVTGNTDTQYF. The DNA of the CDR3 is TGTGCCAGCAGCGTAACAGGGAACACAGATACGCAGTATTTT.

This chain connects TRBV10-3 to TRBJ2-1; weak D call: TRBD2 (6 bases). This CDR3 is built from 14 residues. V was trimmed by 4 bases and J by 6 bases, leaving 13 bases between them. Germline CDR1 is ENHRY and CDR2 is SYGVKD. This CDR3 reads CAISVVGGTNEQFF. DNA of the CDR3: TGTGCCATCAGTGTGGTGGGGGGAACCAATGAGCAGTTCTTC.

The V call is TRBV2, the J call TRBJ2-5, with TRBD1 matching 9 bases. CDR1 is SNHLY and CDR2 is FYNNEI in the germline V gene. The length of the CDR3 is 14 residues. J gave up 5 bases and V 6 bases, and 7 bases lay outside the gene matches. The CDR3 sequence is CASRDRGGIETQYF. As DNA, the CDR3 is TGTGCCAGCAGGGACAGGGGAGGAATCGAGACCCAGTACTTC.

This CDR3 is CASSLRDSSSGNTIYF. CDR3 nucleotide sequence: TGCGCCAGCAGCTTACGGGACTCCAGCTCTGGAAACACCATATATTTT. V is TRBV5-1 and J is TRBJ1-3; D possibly corresponds to TRBD1 (5 bases). The CDR3 loop spans 16 amino acids. CDR1 and CDR2 (germline): SGHRS, YFSETQ. Trimming took 2 bases from V and 0 from J, leaving 12 bases between them.

The chain combines TRBV19 with TRBJ1-5; TRBD1 agrees at 9 bases. This CDR3 comprises 15 residues. Trimming took 4 bases from V and 8 from J; bases not matched to a gene: 9. CDR1 is LNHDA, CDR2 SQIVND, per germline (reference sequence). The CDR3 DNA reads as TGTGCCAGTAGTAGACCGGGACAGGGAACGGAGCCCCAGCATTTT. Amino acids: CASSRPGQGTEPQHF.

The CDR3: CASRTGDTQYF. The CDR3 region has the DNA TGTGCCTCTCGGACTGGAGATACGCAGTATTTT. The gene calls are TRBV6-5 and TRBJ2-3, with D perhaps matching TRBD2 (5 bases). The CDR3 spans 11 residues. Germline-derived CDR1 and CDR2 are MNHEY and SVGAGI. Trimming pared 11 bases from V and 5 bases from J, leaving 11 bases between.

This chain links TRBV4-3 with TRBJ2-7; possibly TRBD1 for D (7 bases). The V end was cut by 1 base, the J end by 2 bases, with 9 bases between. CDR1 and CDR2 from the germline V gene are LGHNA and YSLEER. The CDR3 length is 14 residues. CDR3 sequence reads: CASSQGRGAYEQYF. The CDR3 DNA sequence: TGCGCCAGCAGCCAAGGCAGGGGGGCCTACGAGCAGTACTTC.

The chain employs TRBV7-3 and TRBJ2-7, with 8 nucleotides matching TRBD2. J was trimmed by 5 bases and V by 5 bases; bases with no gene match: 8. Per germline, CDR1 SGHTA and CDR2 FQGTGA. The CDR3 contains 14 residues. The CDR3 DNA reads as TGTGCCAGCAGCCCCAGCGGGGGCATCGACGAGCAGTACTTC. Residues: CASSPSGGIDEQYF.

The chain links TRBV5-5 to TRBJ1-2; 11 bases fit TRBD1. The trim removed 4 bases at V and 7 bases at J, leaving 9 bases unmatched. There are 15 residues in the CDR3. Germline V CDR1 and CDR2: SGHKS, YYEKEE (reference sequence). The chain's CDR3 is CASSRGTGGRSGYTF. DNA of the CDR3: TGTGCCAGCAGCCGAGGGACAGGGGGTAGGAGTGGCTACACCTTC. The full variable domain, its missing parts supplied by reference TRBV5-5 and TRBJ1-2, is DAGVTQSPTHLIKTRGQQVTLRCSPISGHKSVSWYQQVLGQGPQFIFQYYEKEERGRGNFPDRFSARQFPNYSSELNVNALLLGDSALYLCASSRGTGGRSGYTFGSGTRLTVV.

The J gene is TRBJ2-7, the V gene TRBV28; 11 bases are shared with TRBD1. V shed 5 bases and J 3 bases; nucleotides not matched to a gene: 9. The CDR3 has 16 residues. Germline V lookup: CDR1 MDHEN, CDR2 SYDVKM. CDR3 sequence reads: CASSPPGTGGFYEQYF. In DNA, the CDR3 is TGTGCCAGCAGTCCCCCGGGGACAGGGGGGTTCTACGAGCAGTACTTC.

The chain uses TRBV5-1 and TRBJ2-7; the D gene is possibly TRBD2 (6 bases). Trimming stripped 2 bases from V and 0 bases from J, with 12 bases between. The germline CDR1 and CDR2 sequences are SGHRS and YFSETQ. The length of the CDR3 is 15 residues. The CDR3 DNA sequence: TGCGCCAGCAGCTTAGGAGGGGAGGCCTCCTACGAGCAGTACTTC. Its protein is CASSLGGEASYEQYF.

V usage is TRBV7-8 and J usage is TRBJ1-2; TRBD1 matches at 7 bases. V was pared by 1 base and J by 8 bases, with 7 bases of the junction left unmatched. Germline values: CDR1 SGHVS, CDR2 FQNEAQ. This CDR3 has 14 amino acids. CDR3 in DNA: TGTGCCAGCAGCTTAGGCCGACAGGGCGGAGGCTACACCTTC. This gives the protein CASSLGRQGGGYTF. Together with reference TRBV7-8 and TRBJ1-2, the CDR3 gives the full variable domain: GAGVSQSPRYKVAKRGQDVALRCDPISGHVSLFWYQQALGQGPEFLTYFQNEAQLDKSGLPSDRFFAERPEGSVSTLKIQRTQQEDSAVYLCASSLGRQGGGYTFGSGTRLTVV.

The chain carries TRBV18 and TRBJ1-3; the match to TRBD1 covers 7 bases. The CDR3 has 19 amino acids. Germline V gene data show CDR1 as KGHSH and CDR2 as LQKENI. With 3 bases clipped from V and 1 base from J, the junction kept 15 bases outside the gene matches. CDR3 coding DNA: TGTGCCAGCTCACCTTTATTATTCGACAGGGAAGAGTCTGGAAACACCATATATTTT. It encodes CASSPLLFDREESGNTIYF.

The chain employs TRBV15 and TRBJ1-6; unclear D gene. The CDR3 spans 20 residues. In germline, CDR1 is LNHNV, CDR2 YYDKDF (reference sequence). V lost 0 bases, J lost 2 bases, and 20 bases lay in between. The CDR3 is CATSRERVRIGSAYNSPLHF. CDR3 nucleotide sequence: TGTGCCACCAGCAGAGAGAGAGTAAGGATAGGGAGTGCCTATAATTCACCCCTCCACTTT.

The chain carries TRBV7-3 and TRBJ1-1; tentative D call: TRBD1 (5 bases). The CDR3 contains 16 residues. Germline V gene sequence: CDR1 SGHTA, CDR2 FQGTGA. Trimming took 4 bases from V and 4 from J, leaving 19 bases between them. The CDR3 region is CASSSTGAVRGTEAFF. The CDR3 nucleotides read TGTGCCAGCAGCTCGACTGGGGCCGTCCGTGGCACTGAAGCTTTCTTT.

V usage is TRBV4-1 and J usage is TRBJ2-5; D may be TRBD2 (6 bases). The V gene's germline CDR1 is MGHRA and CDR2 YSYEKL. V gave up 0 bases and J gave up 2 bases, with 16 bases separating them. The CDR3 loop spans 17 amino acids. The CDR3 DNA reads TGCGCCAGCAGCCAAGATAACTACGGGAGTCTACAAGAGACCCAGTACTTC. As protein: CASSQDNYGSLQETQYF.

This chain uses TRBV18 with TRBJ1-1, with a possible D match to TRBD1 (6 bases). Per the germline V gene, CDR1 is KGHSH and CDR2 is LQKENI. The CDR3 has 15 amino acids. Trimming stripped 3 bases from V and 1 base from J, with 12 bases between. CDR3 DNA: TGTGCCAGCTCACCCGGACAGCGCCCGAACACTGAAGCTTTCTTT. This codes for CASSPGQRPNTEAFF.

The chain uses TRBV9 and TRBJ2-7, with 10 bases lining up with TRBD2. J gave up 3 bases and V 0 bases, and 0 bases lay outside the gene matches. The CDR3 totals 14 residues. The germline gives CDR1 SGDLS, CDR2 YYNGEE. The CDR3 reads CASSVASGSYEQYF. The CDR3 region has the DNA TGTGCCAGCAGCGTAGCTAGCGGGAGCTACGAGCAGTACTTC.